This TCR beta chain derives from a study of T-cell reconstitution after alpha-beta-depleted transplantation in children. Study-wide points: Surviving recipient T cells and thymic progenitors produced the high day-60 TCRbeta diversity seen in some patients. Alpha-beta T cells present about two months after transplant were reported to originate from several hundred expanded graft clones. Newly generated T cells supplied most T-cell counts and diversity one year post-transplant.

As to this clonotype: Its target is unknown.

Construction of the TCRbeta library involved unique molecular identifiers. MiXCR was run by TCRdb on the PCR reads, yielding one entry per CDR3 protein. The data hold around 130,000 distinct CDR3 sequences, with roughly 9% observed a single time. This CDR3 contains 15 residues. The junction had 4 bases not matched to a gene; V was cut back by 7 bases and J by 2 bases. Germline CDR1 MNHEY, CDR2 SMNVEV (reference sequence). The source of this sequence is a girl younger than two who had a stem cell transplant for combined immunodeficiency, so the T cells may come from the graft donor. This chain uses TRBV27 with TRBJ2-1, with 11 positions matching TRBD1. The sequencing used PBMCs, mostly from graft donor cells, collected 180 days after TCRalphabeta/CD19-depleted stem cell transplant. As DNA, the CDR3 is TGTGCCAGCACCTTGGACAGGGGGCCCTACAATGAGCAGTTCTTC. Its translation: CASTLDRGPYNEQFF.